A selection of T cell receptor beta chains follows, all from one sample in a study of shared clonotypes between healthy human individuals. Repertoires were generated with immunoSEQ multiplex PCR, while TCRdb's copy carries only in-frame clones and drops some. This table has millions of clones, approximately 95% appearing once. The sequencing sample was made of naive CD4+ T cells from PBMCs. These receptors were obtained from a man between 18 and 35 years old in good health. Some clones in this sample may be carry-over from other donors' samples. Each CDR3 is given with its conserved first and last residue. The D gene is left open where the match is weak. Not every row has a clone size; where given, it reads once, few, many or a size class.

CASSYLAGMLEETQYF TGTGCCAGCAGTTATTTAGCGGGAATGTTAGAAGAGACCCAGTACTTC TRBD2 NA TRBJ2-5 TRBV2
CASSQQGAYGYTF TGTGCCAGCAGCCAACAGGGTGCCTATGGCTACACCTTC NA once TRBJ1-2 TRBV7-2
CASSGAVYEQYF TGTGCCAGCAGTGGGGCTGTCTACGAGCAGTACTTC NA NA TRBJ2-7 TRBV28
CASSYSRGVNTEAFF TGTGCCAGCAGTTACTCTAGGGGCGTGAACACTGAAGCTTTCTTT NA NA TRBJ1-1 TRBV6-5
CASSSWGGGGGTEAFF TGTGCCAGCAGTTCCTGGGGCGGAGGGGGCGGAACTGAAGCTTTCTTT TRBD1 once TRBJ1-1 TRBV11-2
CASRVSGGRSTDTQYF TGCGCCAGCAGAGTCTCAGGGGGCAGGAGCACAGATACGCAGTATTTT TRBD1 NA TRBJ2-3 TRBV10-1
CSVVAGGWETQYF TGCAGCGTGGTAGCGGGAGGGTGGGAGACCCAGTACTTC TRBD2 NA TRBJ2-5 TRBV29-1
CASSSQPNRVLGQPQHF TGTGCCAGCAGCTCGCAACCCAACAGGGTGCTGGGGCAGCCCCAGCATTTT NA NA TRBJ1-5 TRBV7-2
CASSVGLARNEQFF TGTGCCAGCAGTGTGGGACTAGCAAGGAATGAGCAGTTCTTC TRBD2 NA TRBJ2-1 TRBV6-1
CASRVPGQGRMNEKLFF TGCGCCAGCAGGGTACCAGGACAGGGGAGAATGAATGAAAAACTGTTTTTT TRBD1 NA TRBJ1-4 TRBV4-1
CASSQGAPLNEQFF TGTGCCAGCAGCCAAGGGGCTCCTTTGAATGAGCAGTTCTTC NA NA TRBJ2-1 TRBV7-7
CASSREGKLFF TGTGCCAGCAGCCGAGAGGGAAAACTGTTTTTT NA NA TRBJ1-4 TRBV28
CASSMGPDTEAFF TGTGCCAGTAGTATGGGCCCCGACACTGAAGCTTTCTTT NA NA TRBJ1-1 TRBV19
CASAGVSEQFF TGTGCCAGCGCGGGGGTCAGTGAGCAGTTCTTC TRBD2 NA TRBJ2-1 TRBV5-5
CASSPRSGGNSGNTIYF TGTGCCAGCAGCCCCAGGTCTGGGGGGAACTCTGGAAACACCATATATTTT NA NA TRBJ1-3 TRBV9
CASSPLDRAAFF TGTGCCAGCAGCCCCCTTGACAGGGCAGCTTTCTTT TRBD1 NA TRBJ1-1 TRBV9
CASSDGPGTAGAYGYTF TGTGCCAGCAGTGACGGGCCCGGGACAGCCGGTGCCTATGGCTACACCTTC TRBD1 NA TRBJ1-2 TRBV6-4
CASSLLGTADEQYF TGTGCCAGCAGCTTACTCGGGACCGCGGACGAGCAGTACTTC NA NA TRBJ2-7 TRBV7-3
CASSPSGTYNEQFF TGTGCCAGCAGCCCTAGCGGGACCTACAATGAGCAGTTCTTC TRBD2 NA TRBJ2-1 TRBV5-5
CASSLRDYTEAFF TGTGCCAGCAGTTTAAGGGATTACACTGAAGCTTTCTTT NA NA TRBJ1-1 TRBV27
CASSLWGPSYEQYF TGTGCCAGCAGTTTATGGGGCCCATCCTACGAGCAGTACTTC NA NA TRBJ2-7 TRBV27
CSVDPMGGGTSGRRAYNEQFF TGCAGCGTTGATCCCATGGGGGGCGGGACTAGCGGGAGGAGGGCCTACAATGAGCAGTTCTTC TRBD2 NA TRBJ2-1 TRBV29-1
CASSPGQGAQTNYGYTF TGTGCCAGCAGCCCGGGACAGGGGGCGCAAACTAACTATGGCTACACCTTC TRBD1 NA TRBJ1-2 TRBV5-4